What follows is one T cell receptor (beta chain) and its context. The data belong to a study of blood T cell repertoires in COVID-19. Study background: Samples taken during acute and convalescent COVID-19 were collected in the United States, Italy and Spain. T cells, B-cell-depleted T cells, or PBMCs provided the cDNA or gDNA that served as material.

As handled by the study authors: Quantification of nucleated cells was approximated via reference gene primer amplification. The protocol was immunoSEQ multiplex PCR, while the TCRdb copy is restricted to in-frame clones and leaves out a portion. Clonal size and the V and J genes are those of that table, whereas D and trimming came from the DNA. This table has roughly 100,000 clones, 91% appearing once. This TCR derives from a man aged 18 to 29 with acute or convalescent COVID-19. The sample consisted of peripheral blood.

CDR3: CASSPLSDTQYF. The CDR3 bases are TGTGCCAGCAGCCCCCTTTCAGATACGCAGTATTTT. The chain recombines TRBV27 with TRBJ2-3; the D is unclear. The CDR3 runs 12 residues. Germline CDR1 and CDR2: MNHEY and SMNVEV (reference sequence). V was cut by 6 bases and J by 4 bases, with 8 bases left in between.